The 4 T cell receptor beta chains given below trace back to one sample, sequenced in a study of regulatory T cells in long-lasting Graves disease. Time point specified: newly diagnosed GD, antithyroid drugs for less than 3 months. The TCR library was made from RNA extracted from PBMCs. Library construction for TCR beta used iRepertoire HTBI primers and Arm-PCR of CDR3 regions. From the multiplex PCR reads, TCRdb called clonotypes with MiXCR, one entry per CDR3 protein. The sample lists 250,000 to 300,000 distinct CDR3 sequences; under 20% were seen once. Another study also made use of these data, one on T cells in Graves' hyperthyroidism and ophthalmopathy.

The input for sequencing was peripheral blood mononuclear cells (PBMCs), taken at new diagnosis, from a patient treated with antithyroid drugs. The receptors here all came from a woman aged 25 to 39 with Graves disease.

This chain joins TRBV12-3 or TRBV12-4 and TRBJ2-2, with a possible D match to TRBD2 (7 bases). V was shortened by 6 bases and J by 2 bases, with 10 bases between the two germline ends. CDR3 length equals 14 residues. The CDR3 DNA sequence: TGTGCCAGCAGGGGGGGGGCTAACACCGGGGAGCTGTTTTTT. Protein: CASRGGANTGELFF.

This clonotype was picked up many times. The chain has TRBV20-1 and TRBJ1-6, with 7 bases aligning to TRBD1. The CDR3 contains 14 residues. CDR1 and CDR2 from the germline V gene are DFQATT and SNEGSKA (reference sequence). V was clipped by 1 base and J by 8 bases; unmatched bases: 5. The CDR3: CSARAQGGHSPLHF. Here the CDR3 DNA reads TGCAGTGCTAGAGCCCAGGGGGGCCATTCACCCCTCCACTTT.

In the case of this clonotype: A much larger clone lies a single base off, so this may be a read error. The chain couples TRBV20-1 to TRBJ2-2; D may be TRBD1 (6 bases). In germline, CDR1 is DFQATT, CDR2 SNEGSKA (reference sequence). The V end was cut by 2 bases, the J end by 4 bases, with 11 bases between. This CDR3 is built from 14 residues. CDR3 amino acids: CSARKFRGTGELFF. Here the CDR3 DNA reads TGCAGTGCTAGAAAGTTCAGGGGCACCGGGGAGCTGTTTTTT.

The sample holds a few counts of this clonotype. V and J are TRBV12-3 or TRBV12-4 and TRBJ1-5, with D unclear. There are 13 residues in the CDR3. The ends were cut back, 6 bases at V and 1 base at J, with 7 bases in the middle. The CDR3 here is CASRGLSNQPQHF. The CDR3 coding sequence is TGTGCCAGCAGGGGTCTGAGCAATCAGCCCCAGCATTTT.